These T cell receptor beta chains were read from a single sample in a study of T cells in localized non-small cell lung cancer. Libraries were prepared by immunoSEQ multiplex PCR; TCRdb keeps only in-frame clonotypes and omits some of them. The data hold about 4,600 clones, with roughly 30% observed a single time. The input for sequencing was lung tumor tissue, taken before any cancer treatment. These receptors were obtained from a man between 40 and 69 years old with stage III squamous cell lung carcinoma. The CDR3 runs from the conserved cysteine through the conserved F or W. Fields, in order: D gene, clone size, V gene, CDR3 length, J gene, CDR3 protein, CDR3 DNA. D genes are given only for firm matches. The size entry is marked missing in some rows and otherwise reads once, few, many or a size class.

D: NA; size: NA; V: TRBV29-1; length: 13; J: TRBJ1-1; CDR3: CSVVPLMNTEAFF; DNA: TGCAGCGTTGTTCCCCTAATGAACACTGAAGCTTTCTTT
D: TRBD1; size: NA; V: TRBV18; length: 18; J: TRBJ2-2; CDR3: CASSGTTVRTGFSGELFF; DNA: TGTGCCAGCTCGGGAACTACGGTGCGGACAGGTTTCTCCGGGGAGCTGTTTTTT
D: TRBD2; size: NA; V: TRBV9; length: 13; J: TRBJ2-1; CDR3: CASSFRTSDEQFF; DNA: TGTGCCAGCAGTTTTAGGACTAGTGATGAGCAGTTCTTC
D: NA; size: NA; V: TRBV14; length: 14; J: TRBJ1-6; CDR3: CASSQGRDLSPLHF; DNA: TGTGCCAGCAGCCAAGGCAGGGATCTTTCACCCCTCCACTTT
D: NA; size: medium-sized; V: TRBV4-1; length: 13; J: TRBJ2-7; CDR3: CASSQAGRPEQYF; DNA: TGCGCCAGCAGCCAAGCGGGCCGGCCCGAGCAGTACTTC
D: NA; size: few; V: TRBV12-2; length: 16; J: TRBJ1-3; CDR3: CASRLGVTVSGNTIYF; DNA: TGTGCAAGTCGCTTAGGGGTTACGGTCTCTGGAAACACCATATATTTT
D: NA; size: few; V: TRBV11-3; length: 15; J: TRBJ1-2; CDR3: CASSLFPRDSDGYTF; DNA: TGTGCCAGCAGCTTGTTCCCCCGCGACAGCGACGGCTACACCTTC
D: TRBD1; size: few; V: TRBV29-1; length: 14; J: TRBJ1-1; CDR3: CSAGQGMTNTEAFF; DNA: TGCAGCGCAGGACAGGGGATGACGAACACTGAAGCTTTCTTT
D: NA; size: few; V: TRBV11-3; length: 14; J: TRBJ1-2; CDR3: CASSPLGYNYGYTF; DNA: TGTGCCAGCAGCCCCCTGGGTTATAACTATGGCTACACCTTC
D: TRBD1; size: NA; V: TRBV11-3; length: 14; J: TRBJ1-3; CDR3: CASSQQGVGNTIYF; DNA: TGTGCCAGCAGCCAACAGGGGGTAGGAAACACCATATATTTT
D: TRBD1; size: few; V: TRBV5-1; length: 16; J: TRBJ1-2; CDR3: CASREEGAMGNYGYTF; DNA: TGCGCCAGTCGGGAGGAGGGGGCTATGGGAAACTATGGCTACACCTTC
D: NA; size: NA; V: TRBV14; length: 14; J: TRBJ1-1; CDR3: CASSQNIGRTEAFF; DNA: TGTGCCAGCAGCCAAAACATTGGACGCACTGAAGCTTTCTTT
D: NA; size: NA; V: TRBV6-8; length: 13; J: TRBJ1-4; CDR3: CATSRAGGEKLFF; DNA: TGTGCCACCTCCAGAGCGGGGGGAGAAAAACTGTTTTTT
D: TRBD1; size: few; V: TRBV9; length: 15; J: TRBJ1-6; CDR3: CASSPRPGQGTPLHF; DNA: TGTGCCAGCAGCCCACGACCGGGACAGGGAACACCCCTCCACTTT
D: TRBD2; size: NA; V: TRBV6-8; length: 14; J: TRBJ2-3; CDR3: CASARAGGTDTQYF; DNA: TGTGCCAGCGCGAGGGCGGGGGGCACAGATACGCAGTATTTT
D: NA; size: few; V: TRBV1; length: 15; J: TRBJ1-5; CDR3: CASSLRQGLDQPQHF; DNA: TGCGCCAGCAGCCTTAGACAGGGCTTAGATCAGCCCCAGCATTTT
D: NA; size: few; V: TRBV6-8; length: 14; J: TRBJ2-7; CDR3: CASTNPAQVYEQYF; DNA: TGTGCCAGTACTAACCCTGCCCAGGTATACGAGCAGTACTTC
D: NA; size: few; V: TRBV6-8; length: 15; J: TRBJ1-3; CDR3: CASSYSTFSGNTIYF; DNA: TGTGCCAGCAGTTACTCGACGTTCTCTGGAAACACCATATATTTT
D: TRBD1; size: few; V: TRBV18; length: 14; J: TRBJ1-6; CDR3: CASSPQGAFSPLHF; DNA: TGTGCCAGCTCTCCTCAGGGGGCGTTTTCACCCCTCCACTTT
D: TRBD1; size: few; V: TRBV6-8; length: 15; J: TRBJ1-2; CDR3: CASSTTPKTGEGYTF; DNA: TGTGCCAGCAGCACAACACCAAAAACAGGGGAAGGCTACACCTTC
D: TRBD1; size: medium-sized; V: TRBV2; length: 14; J: TRBJ2-7; CDR3: CASSSGQDSYEQYF; DNA: TGTGCCAGCAGCTCAGGACAGGATTCCTACGAGCAGTACTTC
D: NA; size: NA; V: TRBV18; length: 14; J: TRBJ2-3; CDR3: CASSPPNGGSTQYF; DNA: TGTGCCAGCTCACCCCCGAACGGCGGTTCTACGCAGTATTTT
D: TRBD1; size: NA; V: TRBV29-1; length: 12; J: TRBJ1-2; CDR3: CSVRQGLYGYTF; DNA: TGCAGCGTTAGACAGGGACTCTATGGCTACACCTTC
D: NA; size: NA; V: TRBV2; length: 16; J: TRBJ2-2; CDR3: CASSEGGLGTTGELFF; DNA: TGTGCCAGCAGTGAAGGGGGCCTAGGAACCACCGGGGAGCTGTTTTTT
D: NA; size: NA; V: TRBV6-8; length: 13; J: TRBJ1-6; CDR3: CASMTGDNSPLHF; DNA: TGTGCCAGCATGACAGGTGACAATTCACCCCTCCACTTT
D: NA; size: once; V: TRBV29-1; length: 13; J: TRBJ2-5; CDR3: CSVRGQYQETQYF; DNA: TGCAGCGTTAGAGGACAGTACCAAGAGACCCAGTACTTC